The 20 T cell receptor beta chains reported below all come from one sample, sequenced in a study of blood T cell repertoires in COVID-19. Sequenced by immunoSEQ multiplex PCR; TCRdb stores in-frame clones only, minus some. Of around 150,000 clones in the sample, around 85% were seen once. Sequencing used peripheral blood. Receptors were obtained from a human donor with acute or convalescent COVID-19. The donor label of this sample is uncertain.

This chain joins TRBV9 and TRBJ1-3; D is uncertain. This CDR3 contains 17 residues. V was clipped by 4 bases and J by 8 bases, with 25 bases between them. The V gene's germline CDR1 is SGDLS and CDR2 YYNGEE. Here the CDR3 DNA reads TGTGCCAGCAGCTCAAGAGGCCAGAGGTCCGTGAGGGACACCATATATTTT. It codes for CASSSRGQRSVRDTIYF.

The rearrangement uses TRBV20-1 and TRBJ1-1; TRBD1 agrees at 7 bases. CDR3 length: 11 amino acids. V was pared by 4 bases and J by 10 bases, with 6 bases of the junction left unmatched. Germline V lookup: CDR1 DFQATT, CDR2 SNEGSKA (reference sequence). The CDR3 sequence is CSANQGDRAFF. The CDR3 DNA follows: TGCAGTGCTAACCAGGGGGACAGAGCTTTCTTT.

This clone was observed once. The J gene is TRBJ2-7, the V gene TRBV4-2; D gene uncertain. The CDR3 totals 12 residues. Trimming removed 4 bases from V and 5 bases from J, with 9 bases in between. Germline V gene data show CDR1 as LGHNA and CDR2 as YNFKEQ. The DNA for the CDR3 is TGTGCCAGCAGCCCCCCGTCTGACGAGCAGTACTTC. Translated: CASSPPSDEQYF.

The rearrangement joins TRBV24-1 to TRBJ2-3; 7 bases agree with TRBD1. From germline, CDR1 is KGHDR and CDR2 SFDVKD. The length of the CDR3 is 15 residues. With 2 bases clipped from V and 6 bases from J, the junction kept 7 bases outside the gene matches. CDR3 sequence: CATSDSTTGWDTQYF. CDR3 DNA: TGTGCCACCAGTGATTCCACGACAGGGTGGGATACGCAGTATTTT.

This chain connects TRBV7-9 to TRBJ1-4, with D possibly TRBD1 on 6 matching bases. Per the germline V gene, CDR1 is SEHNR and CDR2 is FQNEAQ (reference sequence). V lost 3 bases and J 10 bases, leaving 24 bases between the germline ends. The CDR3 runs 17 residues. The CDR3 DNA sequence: TGTGCCAGCAGCTTTACCACATCCAAAAAGGGGGGGGGAAAACTGTTTTTT. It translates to CASSFTTSKKGGGKLFF.

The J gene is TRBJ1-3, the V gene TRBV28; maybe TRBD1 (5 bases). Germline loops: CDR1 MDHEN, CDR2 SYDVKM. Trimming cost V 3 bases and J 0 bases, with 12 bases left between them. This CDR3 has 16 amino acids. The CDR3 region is CASSLAGYDSGNTIYF. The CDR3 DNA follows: TGTGCCAGCAGTTTGGCAGGGTATGACTCTGGAAACACCATATATTTT.

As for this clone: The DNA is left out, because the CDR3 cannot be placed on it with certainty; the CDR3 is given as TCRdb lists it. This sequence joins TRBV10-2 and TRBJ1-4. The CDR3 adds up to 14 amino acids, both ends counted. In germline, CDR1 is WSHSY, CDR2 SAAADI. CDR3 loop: CASSTSGGGEKLFF.

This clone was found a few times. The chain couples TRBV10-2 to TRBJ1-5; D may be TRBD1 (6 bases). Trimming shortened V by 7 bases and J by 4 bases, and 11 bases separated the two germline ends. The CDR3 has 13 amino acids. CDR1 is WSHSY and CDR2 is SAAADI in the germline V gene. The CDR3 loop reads CASTGALNQPQHF. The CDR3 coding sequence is TGCGCCAGCACAGGGGCTTTAAATCAGCCCCAGCATTTT.

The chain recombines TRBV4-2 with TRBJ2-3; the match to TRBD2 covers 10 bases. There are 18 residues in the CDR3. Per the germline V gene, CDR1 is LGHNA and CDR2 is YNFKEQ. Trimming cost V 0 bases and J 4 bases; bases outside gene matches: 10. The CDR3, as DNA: TGTGCCAGCAGCCAAGAGTTAGCGGGGGGCCCCATTGCAGATACGCAGTATTTT. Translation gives CASSQELAGGPIADTQYF.

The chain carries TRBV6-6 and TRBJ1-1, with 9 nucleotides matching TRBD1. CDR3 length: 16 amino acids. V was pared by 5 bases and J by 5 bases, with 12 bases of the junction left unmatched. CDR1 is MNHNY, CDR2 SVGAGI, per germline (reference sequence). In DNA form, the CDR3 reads TGTGCCAGCAGTGTTACAGGGGGCAACGTGGGAACTGAAGCTTTCTTT. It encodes CASSVTGGNVGTEAFF.

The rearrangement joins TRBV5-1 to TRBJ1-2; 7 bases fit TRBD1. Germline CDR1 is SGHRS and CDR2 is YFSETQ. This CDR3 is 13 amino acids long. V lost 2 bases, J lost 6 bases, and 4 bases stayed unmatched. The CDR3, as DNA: TGCGCCAGCAGCTTACAGGGGCCTGATGGCTACACCTTC. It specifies CASSLQGPDGYTF.

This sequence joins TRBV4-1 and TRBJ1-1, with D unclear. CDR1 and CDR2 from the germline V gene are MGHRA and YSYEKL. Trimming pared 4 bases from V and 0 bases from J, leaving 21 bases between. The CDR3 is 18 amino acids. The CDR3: CASSPLRAQPIMNTEAFF. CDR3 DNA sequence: TGCGCCAGCAGCCCCTTAAGAGCACAGCCCATCATGAACACTGAAGCTTTCTTT.

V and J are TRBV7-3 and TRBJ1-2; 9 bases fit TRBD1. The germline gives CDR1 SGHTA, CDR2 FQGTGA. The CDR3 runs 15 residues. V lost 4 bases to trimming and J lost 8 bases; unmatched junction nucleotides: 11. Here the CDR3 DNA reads TGTGCCAGCAGCTCAGCAGGGACAGGGAAAGGAGGCTACACCTTC. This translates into CASSSAGTGKGGYTF.

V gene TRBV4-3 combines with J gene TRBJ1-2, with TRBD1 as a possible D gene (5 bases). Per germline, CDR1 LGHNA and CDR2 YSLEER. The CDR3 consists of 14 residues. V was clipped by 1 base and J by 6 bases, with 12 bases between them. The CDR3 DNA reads TGCGCCAGCAGCCAAGCTGCGTTAGGGGATGGCTACACCTTC. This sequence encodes CASSQAALGDGYTF.

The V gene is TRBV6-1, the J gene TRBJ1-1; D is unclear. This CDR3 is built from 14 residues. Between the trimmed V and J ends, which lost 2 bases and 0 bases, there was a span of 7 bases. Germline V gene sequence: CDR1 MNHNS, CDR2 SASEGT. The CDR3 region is CASSENTLNTEAFF. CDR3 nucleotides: TGTGCCAGCAGTGAAAACACCTTGAACACTGAAGCTTTCTTT.

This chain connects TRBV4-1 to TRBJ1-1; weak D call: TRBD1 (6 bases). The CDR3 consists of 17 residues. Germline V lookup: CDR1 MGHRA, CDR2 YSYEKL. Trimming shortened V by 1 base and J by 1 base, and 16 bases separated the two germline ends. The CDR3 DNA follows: TGCGCCAGCAGCCAAGGGGGCGGGCTGACAGGGAACACTGAAGCTTTCTTT. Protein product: CASSQGGGLTGNTEAFF.

CDR3 residues: CASSLAPGQGNNEQFF. In DNA, the CDR3 is TGCGCCAGCAGCTTAGCTCCGGGACAGGGGAACAATGAGCAGTTCTTC. The genes are TRBV5-1 and TRBJ2-1; 10 nucleotides match TRBD1. This CDR3 is 16 amino acids long. CDR1 is SGHRS and CDR2 is YFSETQ in the germline V gene. Trimming at V came to 2 bases and at J to 5 bases, leaving 7 bases not matched to a gene.

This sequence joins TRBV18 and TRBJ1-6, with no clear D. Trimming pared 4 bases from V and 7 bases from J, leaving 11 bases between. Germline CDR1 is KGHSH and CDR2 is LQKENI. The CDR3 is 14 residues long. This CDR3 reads CASSQETANSPLHF. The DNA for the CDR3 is TGTGCCAGCTCACAGGAGACTGCAAATTCACCCCTCCACTTT.

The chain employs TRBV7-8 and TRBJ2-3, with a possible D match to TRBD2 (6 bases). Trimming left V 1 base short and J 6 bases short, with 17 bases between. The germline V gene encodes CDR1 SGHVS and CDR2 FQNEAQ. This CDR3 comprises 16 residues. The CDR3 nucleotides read TGTGCCAGCAGCTTAGATGCTAGCGCCGCCTCGGATACGCAGTATTTT. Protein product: CASSLDASAASDTQYF.

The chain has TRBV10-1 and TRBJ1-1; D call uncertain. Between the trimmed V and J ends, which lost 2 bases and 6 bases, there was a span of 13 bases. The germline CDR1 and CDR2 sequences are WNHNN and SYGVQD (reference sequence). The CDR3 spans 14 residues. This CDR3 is CASSERRMESEAFF. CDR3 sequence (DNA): TGCGCCAGCAGTGAGCGCAGGATGGAATCTGAAGCTTTCTTT.